The clone carrying this T cell receptor (beta chain) was detected only a few times. What it recognizes is unknown. The CDR3 is 14 residues long. V shed 6 bases, J shed 0 bases, and the junction held 5 bases outside the gene matches. The data were obtained in a study of identical twins. Study-level results: Partly confounded zero-insertion analyses could result from invariant MAIT and iNKT cells. For cord blood, abundant beta clonotypes had fewer insertions, unlike memory repertoires, which showed none. Surplus twin overlap in beta out-of-frame sequences was less pronounced. Low generation probability was overrepresented in out-of-frame alpha sequences shared by twins.

TCRdb re-analysed the 5' RACE reads in MiXCR, keeping a single row per CDR3 protein. Of 1.5 million to 2 million distinct CDR3 sequences listed, less than 40% were seen once; the top ten hold approximately 0.29%. The sequenced material came from cord blood. J is TRBJ2-7 and V is TRBV12-3 or TRBV12-4, with 7 bases identical to TRBD2. The sequence was obtained from a newborn girl in good health. This CDR3 is CASRLLASSYEQYF. The CDR3 DNA follows: TGTGCCAGCAGGCTACTAGCGTCCTCCTACGAGCAGTACTTC.